Presented here are 30 T cell receptor beta chains from one specimen sequenced in a study of radiotherapy plus CTLA-4 blockade in lung cancer. The table came from immunoSEQ multiplex PCR; TCRdb's copy has only in-frame clones and leaves some out. Found here are 45,000 to 60,000 clones, 70% to 80% of them singletons; the top ten hold 7.5% to 9.5%. The sequences come from peripheral blood, collected from a patient treated with radiotherapy plus ipilimumab. The receptors were gathered from a human donor with non-small cell lung cancer who had a complete response to radiotherapy plus ipilimumab.

The rearrangement joins TRBV30 to TRBJ2-2; D might be TRBD1 (5 bases). The CDR3 is 16 residues long. CDR1 GTSNPN and CDR2 SVGIG come from the germline V gene (reference sequence). V was cut by 0 bases and J by 0 bases, with 11 bases left in between. The CDR3 reads CAWSVVTGPNTGELFF. CDR3 nucleotide sequence: TGTGCCTGGAGTGTGGTTACAGGCCCGAACACCGGGGAGCTGTTTTTT.

This clone was detected only a few times. The chain has TRBV5-5 and TRBJ1-1, with 9 bases aligning to TRBD1. The CDR3 covers 12 residues. Per germline, CDR1 SGHKS and CDR2 YYEKEE (reference sequence). The trim removed 3 bases at V and 8 bases at J, leaving 2 bases unmatched. As DNA, the CDR3 is TGTGCCAGCAGCTACGGGACAGGGGAAGCTTTCTTT. It yields the protein CASSYGTGEAFF.

The V call is TRBV9, the J call TRBJ2-2, with D perhaps TRBD2 (6 bases). The CDR3 runs to 19 residues. Germline V lookup: CDR1 SGDLS, CDR2 YYNGEE. V lost 1 base, J lost 1 base, and 20 bases lay in between. CDR3: CASSVPLGSGGMNTGELFF. CDR3 in DNA: TGTGCCAGCAGCGTACCCCTGGGGTCTGGGGGGATGAACACCGGGGAGCTGTTTTTT.

The rearrangement links TRBV6-1 to TRBJ2-3; D call uncertain. The CDR3 covers 14 residues. The germline gives CDR1 MNHNS, CDR2 SASEGT. V was clipped by 4 bases and J by 3 bases, with 11 bases between them. CDR3 sequence (DNA): TGTGCCAGCAGTGTCCGGTCGTCGACAGATACGCAGTATTTT. It yields the protein CASSVRSSTDTQYF.

The CDR3 loop reads CASSQSGGGTGELFF. The DNA of the CDR3 is TGTGCCAGCAGCCAATCGGGGGGAGGAACCGGGGAGCTGTTTTTT. The rearrangement links TRBV2 to TRBJ2-2; 7 positions match TRBD2. CDR3 length: 15 amino acids. Germline CDR1 reads SNHLY; CDR2 reads FYNNEI. The trim removed 6 bases at V and 5 bases at J, leaving 9 bases unmatched.

This chain links TRBV7-9 with TRBJ2-6; 10 nucleotides agree with TRBD1. The CDR3 covers 19 residues. The V and J ends lost 1 base and 3 bases, in that order; junction bases with no gene match: 9. Germline CDR1 is SEHNR and CDR2 is FQNEAQ (reference sequence). The CDR3 bases are TGTGCCAGCAGCTTAGTTGACAGGGGGCTTTTCTTTGGGGCCAACGTCCTGACTTTC. Residues: CASSLVDRGLFFGANVLTF.

V and J are TRBV5-6 and TRBJ1-2; D gene unclear. The CDR3 has 14 residues. Germline CDR1 and CDR2: SGHDT and YYEEEE. Deletions cut 2 bases from V and 8 bases from J, with 16 bases between. This CDR3 reads CASSFWQVNVGYTF. CDR3 DNA sequence: TGTGCCAGCAGCTTCTGGCAGGTTAATGTGGGCTACACCTTC.

This chain links TRBV5-1 with TRBJ2-6, with unresolved D. In germline, CDR1 is SGHRS, CDR2 YFSETQ. Trimming cost V 0 bases and J 0 bases, with 7 bases left between them. The CDR3 runs 16 residues. The CDR3 loop is CASSLAVSSGANVLTF. CDR3 DNA: TGCGCCAGCAGCTTGGCCGTGAGCTCTGGGGCCAACGTCCTGACTTTC.

This clone showed up just a few times. This rearrangement joins TRBV15 to TRBJ2-3, with D uncertain. Trimming shortened V by 0 bases and J by 9 bases, and 10 bases separated the two germline ends. Germline CDR1 reads LNHNV; CDR2 reads YYDKDF (reference sequence). CDR3 length: 13 amino acids. The CDR3 nucleotides read TGTGCCACCAGCAGAGATCTCCAGGAAACGCAGTATTTT. This encodes CATSRDLQETQYF.

This clone is a singleton in its sample. The chain has TRBV11-3 and TRBJ2-7; D is perhaps TRBD2 (6 bases). This CDR3 comprises 16 residues. CDR1 and CDR2 from the germline V gene are SGHNT and YENEEA. The ends were cut back, 4 bases at V and 3 bases at J, with 19 bases in the middle. CDR3 sequence (DNA): TGTGCCAGCAGCTACCCCTCGGGAGCCCCGTACTACGAGCAGTACGTC. Protein sequence: CASSYPSGAPYYEQYV.

This chain connects TRBV19 to TRBJ2-3; 8 positions match TRBD2. The CDR3 has 15 residues. Germline CDR1 LNHDA, CDR2 SQIVND (reference sequence). The V segment lost 3 bases and the J segment 1 base; nucleotides outside the gene matches: 3. Here the CDR3 DNA reads TGTGCCAGTAGTATTACGCGGGGGGGCACAGATACGCAGTATTTT. Its protein product is CASSITRGGTDTQYF.

The CDR3: CASGTGGGYEQYF. The CDR3 DNA reads TGTGCCAGCGGAACAGGGGGAGGCTACGAGCAGTACTTC. This chain links TRBV7-9 with TRBJ2-7, with 8 bases matching TRBD1. CDR1 and CDR2 (germline): SEHNR, FQNEAQ (reference sequence). This CDR3 has 13 amino acids. The ends lost 8 bases at V and 3 bases at J; junction bases unmatched: 6.

This chain uses TRBV30 with TRBJ1-4, with 10 bases identical to TRBD1. CDR1 GTSNPN and CDR2 SVGIG come from the germline V gene (reference sequence). The junction had 6 bases not matched to a gene; V was cut back by 0 bases and J by 8 bases. The length of the CDR3 is 15 residues. CDR3: CAWSVGTGEGEKLFF. The CDR3 nucleotides are TGTGCCTGGAGTGTAGGGACAGGGGAGGGGGAAAAACTGTTTTTT.

V usage is TRBV12-5 and J usage is TRBJ1-5; no reliable D call. The CDR3 loop spans 11 amino acids. Germline V gives CDR1 LGHNT, CDR2 FRNRAP. Between the trimmed V and J ends, which lost 1 base and 12 bases, there was a span of 7 bases. CDR3 in amino acids: CASGLGQIQHF. The DNA for the CDR3 is TGTGCTAGTGGTTTGGGGCAGATCCAGCATTTT.

This rearrangement joins TRBV11-3 to TRBJ2-5; D may be TRBD2 (6 bases). CDR1 SGHNT and CDR2 YENEEA come from the germline V gene. The V gene lost 5 bases and the J gene lost 4 bases, with 11 bases spanning the gap. This CDR3 has 13 residues. The CDR3 DNA sequence: TGTGCCAGCAGCGGAAGGGGAGGAGAGACCCAGTACTTC. Its protein is CASSGRGGETQYF.

This clone came up once. The chain recombines TRBV5-5 with TRBJ1-1; unclear D gene. V was shortened by 7 bases and J by 3 bases, with 19 bases between the two germline ends. CDR1 is SGHKS and CDR2 is YYEKEE in the germline V gene (reference sequence). CDR3 size: 15 residues. This chain's CDR3 is CASVLELRRYTEAFF. Here the CDR3 DNA reads TGTGCCAGCGTTCTGGAACTCAGGAGGTACACTGAAGCTTTCTTT.

The CDR3 nucleotides read TGTGCCAGCAGTGAAATTGGGCAGGGGGAAAATCAGCCCCAGCATTTT. Amino acids: CASSEIGQGENQPQHF. The chain links TRBV28 to TRBJ1-5, with TRBD1 matching 7 bases. The junction had 11 bases not matched to a gene; V was cut back by 5 bases and J by 4 bases. The CDR3 covers 16 residues. Germline CDR1 and CDR2: MDHEN and SYDVKM.

This clone is a singleton in its sample. The CDR3 coding sequence is TGCAGCGTTGTTAGAACCCGCTACAATGAGCAGTTCTTC. Its translation is CSVVRTRYNEQFF. The rearrangement links TRBV29-1 to TRBJ2-1; D call uncertain. The germline CDR1 and CDR2 sequences are SQVTM and ANQGSEA. The CDR3 is 13 amino acids. The V end was cut by 4 bases, the J end by 3 bases, with 10 bases between.

The gene calls are TRBV14 and TRBJ1-2; 8 bases fit TRBD1. The trim removed 6 bases at V and 6 bases at J, leaving 6 bases unmatched. Germline-derived CDR1 and CDR2 are SGHDN and FVKESK. This CDR3 spans 13 amino acids. CDR3 residues: CASRFMTGDGYTF. The CDR3 DNA follows: TGTGCCAGCAGGTTCATGACAGGGGATGGCTACACCTTC. The full variable domain, with the rest looked up from reference TRBV14 and TRBJ1-2, is EAGVTQFPSHSVIEKGQTVTLRCDPISGHDNLYWYRRVMGKEIKFLLHFVKESKQDESGMPNNRFLAERTGGTYSTLKVQPAELEDSGVYFCASRFMTGDGYTFGSGTRLTVV.

The chain joins TRBV6-5 to TRBJ1-1, with TRBD1 matching over 8 bases. The J segment lost 1 base and the V segment lost 5 bases, leaving 6 bases of the junction unmatched. Germline V CDR1 and CDR2: MNHEY, SVGAGI. The CDR3 consists of 15 residues. CDR3 sequence reads: CASSRPDRANTEAFF. CDR3 nucleotide sequence: TGTGCCAGCAGTAGGCCGGACAGGGCGAACACTGAAGCTTTCTTT.

V gene TRBV7-2 combines with J gene TRBJ1-4; tentatively, D is TRBD1 (6 bases). V lost 3 bases to trimming and J lost 11 bases, with 22 bases between them. CDR3 size: 16 residues. Germline-derived CDR1 and CDR2 are SGHTA and FQGNSA. CDR3 residues: CASSFYGAQGMEKLFF. CDR3 sequence (DNA): TGTGCCAGCAGCTTTTACGGGGCGCAGGGGATGGAGAAACTGTTTTTT.

This chain uses TRBV19 with TRBJ2-5, with 10 bases aligning to TRBD1. Germline V gives CDR1 LNHDA, CDR2 SQIVND (reference sequence). V trimming: 5 bases; J trimming: 5 bases; junction bases outside the gene matches: 8. This CDR3 has 15 residues. The CDR3 DNA sequence: TGTGCCAGTAGTTGGCGACAGGGGGCGATGGAGACCCAGTACTTC. It encodes CASSWRQGAMETQYF. Supplemented by reference TRBV19 and TRBJ2-5, the full variable domain reads DGGITQSPKYLFRKEGQNVTLSCEQNLNHDAMYWYRQDPGQGLRLIYYSQIVNDFQKGDIAEGYSVSREKKESFPLTVTSAQKNPTAFYLCASSWRQGAMETQYFGPGTRLLVL.

The genes are TRBV28 and TRBJ2-1; possible D gene TRBD2, 6 bases. Germline V gene lookup returns CDR1 MDHEN and CDR2 SYDVKM. V dropped 10 bases and J dropped 2 bases, with 12 bases sitting between them. The CDR3 sequence is 13 residues long. CDR3 residues: CATKPGAYNEQFF. CDR3 coding DNA: TGTGCCACCAAACCGGGGGCCTACAATGAGCAGTTCTTC.

The chain links TRBV27 to TRBJ2-3; 11 nucleotides align to TRBD2. Germline lookup yields CDR1 MNHEY and CDR2 SMNVEV (reference sequence). J was trimmed by 5 bases and V by 8 bases; bases with no gene match: 6. CDR3 length equals 14 residues. Here the CDR3 reads CASRSGRALDTQYF. The DNA for the CDR3 is TGTGCCAGCCGTAGCGGGAGGGCCTTAGATACGCAGTATTTT.

The chain carries TRBV30 and TRBJ1-2; D call uncertain. Germline values: CDR1 GTSNPN, CDR2 SVGIG (reference sequence). Trimming left V 3 bases short and J 8 bases short, with 19 bases between. The CDR3 length is 14 residues. This CDR3 is CAWSRIQYRGGYTF. The CDR3 nucleotides are TGTGCCTGGAGCCGAATTCAATACCGAGGGGGCTACACCTTC.

The rearrangement joins TRBV2 to TRBJ1-4; TRBD1 matches at 10 bases. Germline loops: CDR1 SNHLY, CDR2 FYNNEI. This CDR3 comprises 16 residues. V lost 0 bases, J lost 8 bases, and 6 bases stayed unmatched. The DNA of the CDR3 is TGTGCCAGCAGTGAAGCCGGACAGGGGGGAAGAGAAAAACTGTTTTTT. Protein sequence: CASSEAGQGGREKLFF.

This clone showed up just a few times. The chain couples TRBV6-6 to TRBJ1-1; weak D call: TRBD1 (5 bases). CDR1 is MNHNY, CDR2 SVGAGI, per germline (reference sequence). V lost 7 bases and J lost 3, with 15 bases in between. The CDR3 spans 14 residues. The CDR3 bases are TGTGCCAGCAAGTCAGACAGAGATTACACTGAAGCTTTCTTT. Residues: CASKSDRDYTEAFF.

J is TRBJ2-1 and V is TRBV29-1; D is uncertain. Trimming shortened V by 0 bases and J by 5 bases, and 8 bases separated the two germline ends. This CDR3 is built from 13 residues. Germline assignment: CDR1 SQVTM and CDR2 ANQGSEA. The CDR3 nucleotides read TGCAGCGTTGAAGATAGTACCAACAATGAGCAGTTCTTC. Translated: CSVEDSTNNEQFF.

This chain's CDR3 is CASSLIRGRGTGELFF. CDR3 DNA: TGTGCCAGCAGCTTAATCAGGGGGCGAGGCACCGGGGAGCTGTTTTTT. V gene TRBV11-2 combines with J gene TRBJ2-2; 8 bases match TRBD1. Germline lookup yields CDR1 SGHAT and CDR2 FQNNGV. This CDR3 is built from 16 residues. Germline trimming cut 2 bases from V and 4 bases from J; bases unmatched to any gene: 6.

This sequence joins TRBV7-8 and TRBJ2-7, with D possibly TRBD2 on 5 matching bases. This CDR3 is 12 amino acids long. Trimming left V 5 bases short and J 7 bases short, with 12 bases between. Germline loops: CDR1 SGHVS, CDR2 FQNEAQ. The CDR3 bases are TGTGCCAGCAGCCTTCCGGGAAGTGAGCAGTACGTC. Amino acids: CASSLPGSEQYV.